These 26 T cell receptor beta chains share one sample of origin, sequenced in a study of cytomegalovirus exposure and HLA in healthy donors. This PCR relied on a set of 60 Vbeta primers and 13 Jbeta primers. This table comes from immunoSEQ multiplex PCR, and its TCRdb copy is limited to in-frame clones, with some not included. The sample records under 150,000 clones, 80% to 85% being singletons. The sequencing input was PBMCs. These receptor sequences come from a boy under 10 years old in good health and CMV-seronegative.

The gene calls are TRBV6-4 and TRBJ2-3; D is possibly TRBD2 (5 bases). CDR3 length: 15 amino acids. Trimming removed 8 bases from V and 4 bases from J, with 19 bases in between. Germline-derived CDR1 and CDR2 are MRHNA and SNTAGT. CDR3 bases: TGTGCCAGCTCCAAGGACCGGGATGGCCCAGATACGCAGTATTTT. It codes for CASSKDRDGPDTQYF.

The chain has TRBV28 and TRBJ1-4; tentative D call: TRBD1 (6 bases). The V gene lost 3 bases and the J gene lost 8 bases, with 16 bases spanning the gap. This CDR3 is 15 amino acids long. Germline V gene lookup returns CDR1 MDHEN and CDR2 SYDVKM. The CDR3 sequence is CASSFTGHSAEKLFF. The CDR3 coding sequence is TGTGCCAGCAGTTTTACAGGGCACTCCGCCGAAAAACTGTTTTTT.

CDR3 sequence: CARRRELNEKLFF. CDR3 DNA sequence: TGTGCCCGACGGAGGGAACTTAATGAAAAACTGTTTTTT. The rearrangement links TRBV2 to TRBJ1-4; no definite D call. V dropped 11 bases and J dropped 4 bases, with 14 bases sitting between them. Germline CDR1 and CDR2: SNHLY and FYNNEI. The CDR3 runs to 13 residues.

The CDR3 region has the DNA TGTGCCAGCAGTCCCGGACTGCACACCGGGGAGCTGTTTTTT. Its translation is CASSPGLHTGELFF. V and J are TRBV7-7 and TRBJ2-2, with D possibly TRBD2 on 5 matching bases. Trimming left V 6 bases short and J 3 bases short, with 11 bases between. The CDR3 is 14 residues long. Per the germline V gene, CDR1 is SSHAT and CDR2 is FNYEAQ (reference sequence). Filled out from reference TRBV7-7 and TRBJ2-2, the complete variable domain reads GAGVSQSPRYKVTKRGQDVTLRCDPISSHATLYWYQQALGQGPEFLTYFNYEAQPDKSGLPSDRFSAERPEGSISTLTIQRTEQRDSAMYRCASSPGLHTGELFFGEGSRLTVL.

The chain links TRBV27 to TRBJ1-5; a possible D gene is TRBD1 (6 bases). Germline values: CDR1 MNHEY, CDR2 SMNVEV (reference sequence). The V end was cut by 5 bases, the J end by 1 base, with 6 bases between. The length of the CDR3 is 13 residues. CDR3 sequence: CASSRGSNQPQHF. The CDR3 DNA sequence: TGTGCCAGCAGTAGGGGGAGCAATCAGCCCCAGCATTTT.

The chain has TRBV11-2 and TRBJ2-7; 8 bases match TRBD1. CDR1 SGHAT and CDR2 FQNNGV come from the germline V gene. This CDR3 spans 15 amino acids. The ends lost 4 bases at V and 6 bases at J; junction bases unmatched: 11. CDR3 in DNA: TGTGCCAGCAGCTCGGCCGGGACAGGTTCATCCGAGCAGTACTTC. It codes for CASSSAGTGSSEQYF.

The genes are TRBV14 and TRBJ1-1; D may be TRBD1 (5 bases). The CDR3 runs to 13 residues. V was shortened by 1 base and J by 6 bases, with 9 bases between the two germline ends. CDR1 and CDR2 from the germline V gene are SGHDN and FVKESK. The chain's CDR3 is CASSQVWGAEAFF. CDR3 nucleotide sequence: TGTGCCAGCAGCCAAGTCTGGGGGGCTGAAGCTTTCTTT.

V is TRBV7-2 and J is TRBJ2-3; maybe TRBD2 (7 bases). The CDR3 is 16 residues long. The V end was cut by 5 bases, the J end by 4 bases, with 19 bases between. CDR1 and CDR2 from the germline V gene are SGHTA and FQGNSA. The CDR3 reads CASSERGAHNADTQYF. The CDR3 coding sequence is TGTGCCAGCAGCGAACGGGGGGCCCACAACGCAGATACGCAGTATTTT.

The chain couples TRBV10-3 to TRBJ2-3, with 9 positions matching TRBD2. Germline V CDR1 and CDR2: ENHRY, SYGVKD. The junction had 5 bases not matched to a gene; V was cut back by 4 bases and J by 0 bases. The CDR3 is 16 amino acids. CDR3 residues: CAISVLAGASTDTQYF. CDR3 nucleotide sequence: TGTGCCATCAGTGTACTAGCGGGTGCTAGCACAGATACGCAGTATTTT.

The V call is TRBV6-5, the J call TRBJ2-7, with a weak D call TRBD1 (6 bases). This CDR3 spans 15 amino acids. The germline gives CDR1 MNHEY, CDR2 SVGAGI. Between the trimmed V and J ends, which lost 4 bases and 1 base, there was a span of 14 bases. The CDR3 loop is CASSSHAGQSYEQYF. The CDR3, as DNA: TGTGCCAGCAGTTCACACGCAGGACAGTCCTACGAGCAGTACTTC.

The chain links TRBV5-4 to TRBJ2-7, with a tentative D call TRBD2 (6 bases). V was shortened by 4 bases and J by 0 bases, with 20 bases between the two germline ends. This CDR3 contains 17 residues. Germline lookup yields CDR1 SGHNT and CDR2 YYREEE (reference sequence). The CDR3 DNA is TGTGCCAGCAGCGGGAGCCCTCGGAGGGACCCCTCCTACGAGCAGTACTTC. It yields the protein CASSGSPRRDPSYEQYF.

V usage is TRBV28 and J usage is TRBJ1-5; 7 nucleotides line up with TRBD1. The CDR3 spans 14 residues. Per the germline V gene, CDR1 is MDHEN and CDR2 is SYDVKM. The CDR3 region has the DNA TGTGCGTGCCAAGAGACAGGGTGGGATCAGCCCCAGCATTTT. Encoded protein: CACQETGWDQPQHF.

The chain is built from TRBV6-5 and TRBJ2-3, with D maybe TRBD1 (5 bases). CDR1 MNHEY and CDR2 SVGAGI come from the germline V gene. With 6 bases removed from V and 2 bases from J, the gap between germline ends came to 9 bases. This CDR3 has 13 residues. Here the CDR3 DNA reads TGTGCCAGCAGAGAAGGGGCCACAGATACGCAGTATTTT. Protein sequence: CASREGATDTQYF.

The chain carries TRBV9 and TRBJ2-7, with D possibly matching TRBD2 (6 bases). CDR3 length: 16 amino acids. CDR1 SGDLS and CDR2 YYNGEE come from the germline V gene. Deletions cut 3 bases from V and 3 bases from J, with 19 bases between. The DNA for the CDR3 is TGTGCCAGCAGCGCCGAACGAGGGGACTGGATCTACGAGCAGTACTTC. It codes for CASSAERGDWIYEQYF.

This clone was detected once. The rearrangement links TRBV5-1 to TRBJ2-7; TRBD1 matches 10 bases. The V and J ends lost 1 base and 0 bases, in that order; junction bases with no gene match: 16. The CDR3 has 20 residues. The germline V gene encodes CDR1 SGHRS and CDR2 YFSETQ. CDR3 in DNA: TGCGCCAGCAGCTTGAGTAAGTTCTGGGACAGGGGACAGGACTCCTACGAGCAGTACTTC. This translates into CASSLSKFWDRGQDSYEQYF.

This clone was seen a few times. V is TRBV5-6 and J is TRBJ1-2; D may be TRBD1 (6 bases). Germline V gives CDR1 SGHDT, CDR2 YYEEEE. CDR3 length: 13 amino acids. Trimming stripped 2 bases from V and 6 bases from J, with 11 bases between. The CDR3 sequence: CASSLAGGHGYTF. CDR3 coding DNA: TGTGCCAGCAGCTTAGCGGGGGGCCATGGCTACACCTTC. The complete variable domain, with remaining parts taken from reference TRBV5-6 and TRBJ1-2, reads DAGVTQSPTHLIKTRGQQVTLRCSPKSGHDTVSWYQQALGQGPQFIFQYYEEEERQRGNFPDRFSGHQFPNYSSELNVNALLLGDSALYLCASSLAGGHGYTFGSGTRLTVV.

This sequence joins TRBV9 and TRBJ2-3, with D possibly being TRBD1 (6 bases). The V end lost 0 bases, the J end lost 5 bases, and 13 bases lay between the germline ends. Germline V gene lookup returns CDR1 SGDLS and CDR2 YYNGEE. The CDR3 contains 15 residues. CDR3: CASSVDLQGKDTQYF. In nucleotides, the CDR3 is TGTGCCAGCAGCGTAGATCTACAGGGAAAAGATACGCAGTATTTT.

This chain joins TRBV9 and TRBJ2-5; TRBD1 matches 9 bases. The J call could be wrong; TRBJ2-7 is a better fit for the DNA end. The CDR3 covers 14 residues. The V gene's germline CDR1 is SGDLS and CDR2 YYNGEE. CDR3 nucleotides: TGTGCCAGCAGCGGCCGGGACAGGGTCTACGAGCAGTACTTC. It translates to CASSGRDRVYEQYF.

The CDR3 protein is CASRSGADRGLLRTEAFF. CDR3 sequence (DNA): TGCGCCAGCAGGTCGGGGGCGGACAGGGGGCTTCTAAGGACTGAAGCTTTCTTT. The chain combines TRBV5-1 with TRBJ1-1; 11 bases align to TRBD1. The CDR3 extends over 18 amino acids. Trimming cost V 5 bases and J 5 bases; bases outside gene matches: 17. Germline V lookup: CDR1 SGHRS, CDR2 YFSETQ. The entire variable domain, with the rest obtained from reference TRBV5-1 and TRBJ1-1, is as follows: KAGVTQTPRYLIKTRGQQVTLSCSPISGHRSVSWYQQTPGQGLQFLFEYFSETQRNKGNFPGRFSGRQFSNSRSEMNVSTLELGDSALYLCASRSGADRGLLRTEAFFGQGTRLTVV.

This chain links TRBV13 with TRBJ2-1, with 8 bases that match TRBD1. The CDR3 covers 16 residues. Germline trimming cut 3 bases from V and 6 bases from J; bases unmatched to any gene: 10. The germline gives CDR1 PRHDT, CDR2 FYEKMQ (reference sequence). The CDR3 nucleotides read TGTGCCAGCAGCTTCATCGGACAGGGTAATGGCAATGAGCAGTTCTTC. Translation gives CASSFIGQGNGNEQFF.

This chain links TRBV11-2 with TRBJ2-2, with 11 nucleotides matching TRBD2. The CDR3 loop spans 19 amino acids. Germline CDR1 is SGHAT and CDR2 is FQNNGV. V shed 4 bases, J shed 5 bases, and the junction held 15 bases outside the gene matches. CDR3 loop: CASSYRGLAGGRRTGELFF. In nucleotides, the CDR3 is TGTGCCAGCAGCTACCGTGGCCTAGCGGGAGGTCGGCGGACCGGGGAGCTGTTTTTT.

This clone came up once. The rearrangement uses TRBV7-3 and TRBJ2-7; D may be TRBD1 (5 bases). Germline CDR1 is SGHTA and CDR2 is FQGTGA. CDR3 length equals 13 residues. Trimming took off 2 bases at V and 5 bases at J, with 10 bases between the two ends. CDR3 DNA: TGTGCCAGCAGCTTAGTCAGGGCGGACGAGCAGTACTTC. Its translation: CASSLVRADEQYF. Full variable domain (rest looked up from reference TRBV7-3 and TRBJ2-7): GAGVSQTPSNKVTEKGKYVELRCDPISGHTALYWYRQSLGQGPEFLIYFQGTGAADDSGLPNDRFFAVRPEGSVSTLKIQRTERGDSAVYLCASSLVRADEQYFGPGTRLTVT.

Worth noting for this clone: The junction does not match germline at one end; this may be a read error. V usage is TRBV7-9 and J usage is TRBJ1-5; TRBD1 aligns across 9 bases. The CDR3 sequence is 17 residues long. Germline CDR1 SEHNR, CDR2 FQNEAQ (reference sequence). The CDR3 nucleotides are TGTTCCAGCAGCTTAGCAGAGGGACAGGGAGGCAATCAGCCCCAGCATTTT. As protein: CSSSLAEGQGGNQPQHF.

This chain's CDR3 is CASSYSRVLQPQHF. CDR3 coding DNA: TGTGCCAGCAGTTACTCCCGGGTTCTGCAGCCCCAGCATTTT. The chain links TRBV6-5 to TRBJ1-5; D is unclear. CDR3 size: 14 residues. Germline V lookup: CDR1 MNHEY, CDR2 SVGAGI. V dropped 0 bases and J dropped 7 bases, with 10 bases sitting between them.

The chain combines TRBV2 with TRBJ1-2, with no clear D. Germline V lookup: CDR1 SNHLY, CDR2 FYNNEI. Between the trimmed V and J ends, which lost 3 bases and 4 bases, there was a span of 6 bases. The CDR3 is 12 amino acids. Here the CDR3 DNA reads TGTGCCAGCAGTGAGCCTAGCTATGGCTACACCTTC. Its protein product is CASSEPSYGYTF.

The CDR3 bases are TGTGCCAGCAGCTCCTTGAGGACAGGGCTTGAAGCTTTCTTT. Translating it yields CASSSLRTGLEAFF. This sequence joins TRBV5-4 and TRBJ1-1, with 8 nucleotides matching TRBD1. Germline V gene lookup returns CDR1 SGHNT and CDR2 YYREEE (reference sequence). CDR3 length: 14 amino acids. J was trimmed by 7 bases and V by 3 bases; bases with no gene match: 8.